These 5 T cell receptor beta chains originate from one sample sequenced in a study of cytomegalovirus exposure and HLA in healthy donors (dated by TCRdb to about 2017). The library was made by the immunoSEQ multiplex PCR assay. The multiplex PCR relied on a mix of 60 forward primers for TCR Vbeta segments and 13 reverse primers for TCR Jbeta segments. Drawn from immuneACCESS, this table holds only the in-frame rearrangements with V and J called that TCRdb kept. Clones are partly lost; checked studies trace under half to an unresolved V gene and leave the rest unexplained. Within this sample are 90,000 to 150,000 clones, with 15% of them counted one time only. The ten most abundant clones make up 1.5% to 2% of the sample. The specimen sequenced was PBMCs. All receptors come from a woman younger than 35 in good health and CMV-seronegative.

This clone has more than one count but fewer than ten. This sequence joins TRBV28 and TRBJ2-7; no definite D call. V dropped 6 bases and J dropped 5 bases, with 14 bases sitting between them. CDR1 is MDHEN, CDR2 SYDVKM, per germline. The length of the CDR3 is 13 residues. The CDR3: CASSPGRQDEQYF. CDR3 coding DNA: TGTGCCAGCAGCCCTGGAAGACAAGACGAGCAGTACTTC.

This clone was counted between two and nine times. The chain recombines TRBV19 with TRBJ2-3, with D possibly TRBD2 on 5 matching bases. Germline V lookup: CDR1 LNHDA, CDR2 SQIVND (reference sequence). This CDR3 is 11 amino acids long. The V end was cut by 4 bases, the J end by 6 bases, with 5 bases between. CDR3 nucleotide sequence: TGTGCCAGTAGTACGGGGGATACGCAGTATTTT. Its translation: CASSTGDTQYF.

This clone was seen only a few times. This chain uses TRBV18 with TRBJ1-1, with D tentatively TRBD1 (6 bases). CDR3 length: 15 amino acids. CDR1 and CDR2 (germline): KGHSH, LQKENI. V gave up 3 bases and J gave up 1 base, with 12 bases separating them. CDR3 region: CASSPLSDRNTEAFF. CDR3 bases: TGTGCCAGCTCACCCTTATCGGACAGGAACACTGAAGCTTTCTTT.

In its sample, this clone was seen a few times. This rearrangement joins TRBV9 to TRBJ1-1; no reliable D call. V shed 3 bases and J shed 1 base, with 10 bases lying between them. This CDR3 is 14 amino acids long. From germline, CDR1 is SGDLS and CDR2 YYNGEE. For the CDR3, the DNA is TGTGCCAGCAGCGGGGAGCCTTGGAACACTGAAGCTTTCTTT. Translating gives CASSGEPWNTEAFF. Using reference TRBV9 and TRBJ1-1 for the parts outside the CDR3, the full variable domain is DSGVTQTPKHLITATGQRVTLRCSPRSGDLSVYWYQQSLDQGLQFLIQYYNGEERAKGNILERFSAQQFPDLHSELNLSSLELGDSALYFCASSGEPWNTEAFFGQGTRLTVV.

The rearrangement uses TRBV11-3 and TRBJ2-7; TRBD1 matches 7 bases. J lost 1 base, V lost 5 bases, and 5 bases had no gene match. From germline, CDR1 is SGHNT and CDR2 YENEEA. The CDR3 sequence is 14 residues long. CDR3 nucleotide sequence: TGTGCCAGCAGCCGAGGGGGCACATCCTACGAGCAGTACTTC. This encodes CASSRGGTSYEQYF.